Shown below are 16 T cell receptor beta chains from a single sample sequenced in a study of blood T cells in healthy people across ages. PCR was performed a second time for 7 to 11 cycles using a sample-barcoded 5' primer and a J-beta primer mix. Via MiXCR, TCRdb re-called the 5' RACE reads, giving one row per CDR3 protein. The profile shows hundreds of thousands of distinct CDR3 sequences, about 30% of them singletons. The sample taken for sequencing was blood. These receptors were collected from a woman older than 75 in good health.

This clonotype was seen many times. Here the CDR3 reads CASSHTSRRMNTEAFF. The CDR3 DNA reads TGTGCCAGCAGTCACACGAGCCGCAGGATGAACACTGAAGCTTTCTTT. The V and J genes are TRBV28 and TRBJ1-1; D is undetermined. CDR3 length equals 16 residues. V was shortened by 5 bases and J by 0 bases, with 16 bases between the two germline ends. Germline CDR1 reads MDHEN; CDR2 reads SYDVKM.

This clonotype was seen repeatedly, ten times or more. The J gene is TRBJ1-1, the V gene TRBV7-9; the match to TRBD1 covers 9 bases. This CDR3 is built from 15 residues. Germline-derived CDR1 and CDR2 are SEHNR and FQNEAQ (reference sequence). V was clipped by 5 bases and J by 5 bases; unmatched bases: 9. Here the CDR3 reads CASSPQGARGTEAFF. For the CDR3, the DNA is TGTGCCAGCAGCCCACAGGGGGCGAGGGGAACTGAAGCTTTCTTT. The variable domain in full, completed from reference TRBV7-9 and TRBJ1-1, reads DTGVSQNPRHKITKRGQNVTFRCDPISEHNRLYWYRQTLGQGPEFLTYFQNEAQLEKSRLLSDRFSAERPKGSFSTLEIQRTEQGDSAMYLCASSPQGARGTEAFFGQGTRLTVV.

This clonotype was found a few times. The CDR3 DNA reads as TGTGCCAGCAGCCCAGGACAGGGGACCTTTTACGGCTACACCTTC. This codes for CASSPGQGTFYGYTF. V usage is TRBV7-2 and J usage is TRBJ1-2, with 9 nucleotides matching TRBD1. Trimming took 5 bases from V and 8 from J; bases not matched to a gene: 12. Germline V gene data show CDR1 as SGHTA and CDR2 as FQGNSA. This CDR3 has 15 residues.

The sample holds many counts of this clonotype. V is TRBV12-3 or TRBV12-4 and J is TRBJ1-2; TRBD1 matches 8 bases. The ends lost 6 bases at V and 5 bases at J; junction bases unmatched: 8. CDR3 length equals 14 residues. CDR3: CASRESGGGYGYTF. The CDR3 nucleotides are TGTGCCAGCAGGGAATCAGGGGGCGGGTATGGCTACACCTTC.

This clonotype was counted only a few times. The V gene is TRBV7-2, the J gene TRBJ2-2; 8 bases line up with TRBD1. J lost 6 bases, V lost 7 bases, and 10 bases had no gene match. The CDR3 loop spans 15 amino acids. Germline lookup yields CDR1 SGHTA and CDR2 FQGNSA. CDR3 amino acids: CASKRDRGKSGELFF. CDR3 DNA sequence: TGTGCCAGCAAAAGAGACAGGGGAAAGTCCGGGGAGCTGTTTTTT.

This chain links TRBV6-1 with TRBJ2-4; D perhaps matches TRBD2 (6 bases). Deletions cut 1 base from V and 13 bases from J, with 20 bases between. Looked up from germline, CDR1 is MNHNS and CDR2 is SASEGT. The CDR3 has 15 residues. Here the CDR3 reads CASSEVSGTPNEQYF. CDR3 nucleotides: TGTGCCAGCAGTGAAGTCTCCGGGACTCCCAATGAGCAGTACTTC.

This chain joins TRBV12-3 or TRBV12-4 and TRBJ1-3, with D unresolved. The CDR3 totals 14 residues. Trimming pared 7 bases from V and 0 bases from J, leaving 10 bases between. In nucleotides, the CDR3 is TGTGCCAGCAAGTTTAGGACCTCTGGAAACACCATATATTTT. It is translated as CASKFRTSGNTIYF.

This clonotype occurred a few times. Here the CDR3 reads CSAAGGAVYNEQYF. CDR3 nucleotides: TGCAGTGCCGCCGGGGGGGCTGTGTACAATGAGCAGTACTTC. V and J are TRBV20-1 and TRBJ2-1, with 8 positions matching TRBD2. The J call is uncertain, as TRBJ2-7 better fits the DNA end. Germline V gene data show CDR1 as DFQATT and CDR2 as SNEGSKA (reference sequence). The CDR3 totals 14 residues.

The sample holds many counts of this clonotype. CDR3: CASRTVRDRDEQFF. The CDR3 DNA reads TGCGCCAGCAGGACAGTAAGGGACAGAGATGAGCAGTTCTTC. The chain has TRBV5-1 and TRBJ2-1; the match to TRBD1 covers 7 bases. J was trimmed by 8 bases and V by 5 bases; bases with no gene match: 10. Germline V gene lookup returns CDR1 SGHRS and CDR2 YFSETQ. This CDR3 contains 14 residues.

The chain recombines TRBV6-1 with TRBJ2-7; D assignment may be TRBD1 or TRBD2 (5 bases each). The CDR3 loop spans 14 amino acids. CDR1 is MNHNS and CDR2 is SASEGT in the germline V gene. V lost 6 bases and J lost 0, with 12 bases in between. In DNA, the CDR3 is TGTGCCAGCAGGGGTCCCGGGACCTCCTACGAGCAGTACTTC. This translates into CASRGPGTSYEQYF.

The table lists this clonotype with many counts. The chain couples TRBV6-1 to TRBJ1-5, with 9 positions matching TRBD1. V was pared by 6 bases and J by 0 bases, with 12 bases of the junction left unmatched. The germline gives CDR1 MNHNS, CDR2 SASEGT. This CDR3 has 18 amino acids. As DNA, the CDR3 is TGTGCCAGCAGAAATTCACAGGGGGCAGTGTATAGCAATCAGCCCCAGCATTTT. This sequence encodes CASRNSQGAVYSNQPQHF.

The J gene is TRBJ2-7, the V gene TRBV2, with 9 bases that match TRBD1. This CDR3 is built from 14 residues. The ends lost 4 bases at V and 9 bases at J; junction bases unmatched: 10. From germline, CDR1 is SNHLY and CDR2 FYNNEI. The CDR3 is CASSGTGVVDGQYF. In DNA form, the CDR3 reads TGTGCCAGCAGTGGGACAGGGGTGGTGGACGGGCAGTACTTC.

This chain uses TRBV30 with TRBJ1-1; 9 bases fit TRBD1. From germline, CDR1 is GTSNPN and CDR2 SVGIG (reference sequence). J gave up 4 bases and V 4 bases, and 4 bases lay outside the gene matches. The length of the CDR3 is 13 residues. This CDR3 reads CAWMGTGITEAFF. The CDR3 bases are TGTGCCTGGATGGGGACAGGGATCACTGAAGCTTTCTTT.

To note about this clonotype: A much larger clonotype is one base distant, so this may be a read error. This chain links TRBV4-2 with TRBJ2-1; tentative D call: TRBD2 (6 bases). The CDR3 has 17 amino acids. Germline V CDR1 and CDR2: LGHNA, YNFKEQ. The CDR3 reads CASSQLGTLQTYKEQFF. DNA of the CDR3: TGTGCCAGCAGCCAACTTGGGACTCTCCAGACCTACAAGGAGCAGTTCTTC.

In this sample, this clonotype turned up a few times. The chain employs TRBV6-6 and TRBJ2-7, with D tentatively TRBD2 (5 bases). The CDR3 loop spans 12 amino acids. Deletions cut 8 bases from V and 6 bases from J, with 14 bases between. CDR1 is MNHNY and CDR2 is SVGAGI in the germline V gene (reference sequence). CDR3 residues: CASGQVRGEQYF. The CDR3 DNA follows: TGTGCCAGCGGCCAGGTCCGGGGCGAGCAGTACTTC.

This clonotype was recorded many times. The V call is TRBV7-2, the J call TRBJ2-5; 8 nucleotides match TRBD2. With V trimmed by 4 bases and J by 4 bases, 14 bases remained unmatched. Germline V gene data show CDR1 as SGHTA and CDR2 as FQGNSA. The CDR3 sequence is 17 residues long. CDR3 in DNA: TGTGCCAGCAGCTCGGGACTAGGGGGTTCCTGGCGAGAGACCCAGTACTTC. Protein product: CASSSGLGGSWRETQYF.